Below are 3 T cell receptor beta chains sequenced from a single sample in a study of preoperative IRX-2 immunotherapy in early breast cancer. Data came from immunoSEQ multiplex PCR; TCRdb stores just in-frame clones and leaves some out. The repertoire has 35,000 to 50,000 clones, roughly 95% of them found once; the top ten carry 1.5% to 2%. The treatment was: preoperative locoregional IRX-2 cytokine immunotherapy. This specimen consisted of tumor tissue, obtained after IRX-2 immunotherapy. Every receptor here comes from a human donor with breast cancer.

This chain links TRBV7-2 with TRBJ2-7; the match to TRBD2 covers 7 bases. The CDR3 is made up of 14 amino acids. Trimming cost V 5 bases and J 7 bases; bases outside gene matches: 11. Per the germline V gene, CDR1 is SGHTA and CDR2 is FQGNSA. CDR3 sequence (DNA): TGTGCCAGCAGCCCCCTTAAGGCTAGCGGAGAGCAGTACTTC. Amino acid sequence: CASSPLKASGEQYF.

The chain joins TRBV27 to TRBJ2-7, with D tentatively TRBD1 (6 bases). V was clipped by 4 bases and J by 3 bases, with 13 bases between them. The length of the CDR3 is 14 residues. Germline V gives CDR1 MNHEY, CDR2 SMNVEV (reference sequence). The CDR3 DNA follows: TGTGCCAGCAGTTATCAGGGGTTGTTCTACGAGCAGTACTTC. Amino acid sequence: CASSYQGLFYEQYF.

The V call is TRBV7-6, the J call TRBJ2-5; possibly TRBD2 for D (6 bases). The germline CDR1 and CDR2 sequences are SGHVS and FNYEAQ. The CDR3 extends over 16 amino acids. V lost 5 bases, J lost 5 bases, and 21 bases lay in between. As DNA, the CDR3 is TGTGCCAGCAGCATCGAAGTCCGGGGAAGCGGGGAGACCCAGTACTTC. Amino acid sequence: CASSIEVRGSGETQYF.